This entry lists 12 T cell receptor beta chains sequenced from one sample in a study of identical twins. TCRdb re-called the 5' RACE reads with MiXCR, one entry per CDR3 protein. The sample carries around 250,000 distinct CDR3 sequences, 6.5% to 9.5% recorded once. The sample also formed part of further work on yellow fever vaccine responses in identical twins.

The specimen sequenced was CD8+ T cells sorted from blood. These receptors were obtained from a woman younger than 35 in good health.

V gene TRBV6-1 combines with J gene TRBJ2-3, with 7 positions matching TRBD1. This CDR3 has 18 amino acids. Germline V gene data show CDR1 as MNHNS and CDR2 as SASEGT. Unmatched junction bases numbered 17, after V lost 6 bases and J lost 2 bases. The chain's CDR3 is CASRTYRGHSPFTDTQYF. The CDR3 DNA follows: TGTGCCAGCAGAACTTACAGGGGCCACAGCCCCTTCACAGATACGCAGTATTTT.

This clonotype was observed a few times. This chain connects TRBV6-5 to TRBJ2-7; D ambiguous. Per the germline V gene, CDR1 is MNHEY and CDR2 is SVGAGI. CDR3 length equals 14 residues. V shed 0 bases and J shed 3 bases, with 9 bases lying between them. CDR3 nucleotides: TGTGCCAGCAGTTACTCTGGGGAAAGCTACGAGCAGTACTTC. This translates into CASSYSGESYEQYF.

The rearrangement joins TRBV7-8 to TRBJ2-2; TRBD2 is a possible D gene (5 bases). The CDR3 loop spans 13 amino acids. Trimming took 3 bases from V and 10 from J, leaving 12 bases between them. Germline CDR1 and CDR2: SGHVS and FQNEAQ. Written as DNA, the CDR3 is TGTGCCAGCAGCTTGCCCGAGGGAGTGGAGCTGTTTTTT. It is translated as CASSLPEGVELFF. The variable domain in full, with the rest retrieved from reference TRBV7-8 and TRBJ2-2, is GAGVSQSPRYKVAKRGQDVALRCDPISGHVSLFWYQQALGQGPEFLTYFQNEAQLDKSGLPSDRFFAERPEGSVSTLKIQRTQQEDSAVYLCASSLPEGVELFFGEGSRLTVL.

Only a few counts were recorded for this clonotype. The V and J genes are TRBV10-2 and TRBJ2-7, with 9 bases fitting TRBD2. CDR3 size: 16 residues. Trimming at V came to 2 bases and at J to 0 bases, leaving 5 bases not matched to a gene. Germline V CDR1 and CDR2: WSHSY, SAAADI. The CDR3 loop reads CASSEPRLAASYEQYF. Written as DNA, the CDR3 is TGCGCCAGCAGTGAGCCTCGACTAGCGGCCTCCTACGAGCAGTACTTC.

This clonotype was counted many times. J is TRBJ2-7 and V is TRBV25-1, with D perhaps assigned TRBD1 or TRBD2 (6 bases each). The CDR3 is made up of 10 amino acids. CDR1 and CDR2 from the germline V gene are MGHDK and SYGVNS. V was clipped by 8 bases and J by 12 bases, with 14 bases between them. CDR3 region: CASERGERYF. For the CDR3, the DNA is TGTGCCAGCGAGAGGGGGGAGAGGTACTTC.

At least ten counts were recorded for this clonotype. The chain combines TRBV20-1 with TRBJ2-3; a weak D match, TRBD2 (6 bases). The CDR3 is 15 amino acids. The V end lost 3 bases, the J end lost 2 bases, and 15 bases lay between the germline ends. Germline lookup yields CDR1 DFQATT and CDR2 SNEGSKA (reference sequence). The CDR3 nucleotides read TGCAGTGCTAGGGACCCCGGGGGAGCCACAGATACGCAGTATTTT. Residues: CSARDPGGATDTQYF.

The chain is built from TRBV6-5 and TRBJ2-2, with TRBD2 matching over 7 bases. The trim removed 3 bases at V and 9 bases at J, leaving 13 bases unmatched. CDR3 length: 16 residues. Looked up from germline, CDR1 is MNHEY and CDR2 is SVGAGI. CDR3 protein: CASSYNAGALGRELFF. Written as DNA, the CDR3 is TGTGCCAGCAGTTATAACGCGGGAGCCCTAGGGAGGGAGCTGTTTTTT.

This clonotype occurred many times. The rearrangement joins TRBV10-3 to TRBJ2-2; tentative D call: TRBD1 (5 bases). The V end lost 11 bases, the J end lost 0 bases, and 10 bases lay between the germline ends. CDR1 is ENHRY and CDR2 is SYGVKD in the germline V gene. The CDR3 sequence is 13 residues long. In nucleotides, the CDR3 is TGTGCCGGTGGGGCTCCGAACACCGGGGAGCTGTTTTTT. This codes for CAGGAPNTGELFF.

This clonotype was counted a few times. The chain recombines TRBV27 with TRBJ1-2, with D unresolved. Germline-derived CDR1 and CDR2 are MNHEY and SMNVEV (reference sequence). V dropped 6 bases and J dropped 7 bases, with 12 bases sitting between them. CDR3 length: 12 amino acids. CDR3 DNA: TGTGCCAGCAGGGCAGAACTGGGTGGCTACACCTTC. Its translation is CASRAELGGYTF.

The chain employs TRBV6-5 and TRBJ2-1; D may be TRBD1 (5 bases). The CDR3 has 14 amino acids. The V and J ends lost 4 bases and 2 bases respectively, with 9 bases between them. Germline values: CDR1 MNHEY, CDR2 SVGAGI. For the CDR3, the DNA is TGTGCCAGCAGTTCGGACATCCCCTACAATGAGCAGTTCTTC. This codes for CASSSDIPYNEQFF.

The sample holds a few counts of this clonotype. The chain joins TRBV4-3 to TRBJ2-1; perhaps D is TRBD1 or TRBD2 (5 bases each). Between the trimmed V and J ends, which lost 0 bases and 8 bases, there was a span of 17 bases. Germline assignment: CDR1 LGHNA and CDR2 YSLEER. The CDR3 runs 16 residues. This CDR3 reads CASSQDLWGRDDEQFF. The CDR3 region has the DNA TGCGCCAGCAGCCAAGATCTATGGGGGAGAGATGATGAGCAGTTCTTC.

This clonotype was picked up many times. V is TRBV29-1 and J is TRBJ2-4, with unresolved D. Germline V gives CDR1 SQVTM, CDR2 ANQGSEA. The CDR3 is made up of 14 amino acids. V gave up 6 bases and J gave up 5 bases, with 17 bases separating them. The DNA of the CDR3 is TGCAGCGTCTCCATGGCTGACTCCCAAAACATTCAGTACTTC. Translation: CSVSMADSQNIQYF.